This T cell receptor beta chain came from a study of PD-1 blockade in classical Hodgkin lymphoma. CDR3 length: 14 amino acids. Germline V gives CDR1 GTSNPN, CDR2 SVGIG (reference sequence). About this clone: At one boundary the junction diverges from the germline segment, which might be a read error.

Brentuximab vedotin exposure varied, and every patient relapsed after autologous stem cell transplantation. Profiled with immunoSEQ multiplex PCR; TCRdb holds only in-frame clones, not every one. Of more than 90,000 clones listed, around nine tenths are singletons. The TCR was taken from a human donor with classical Hodgkin lymphoma. This chain connects TRBV30 to TRBJ1-2, with a weak D call TRBD1 (6 bases). Sequencing used peripheral blood mononuclear cells (PBMCs), obtained before the second cycle of nivolumab. The CDR3 DNA sequence: TGTGCCTGGAGTGTAGGGCAGGGGAACTCTGGCTACACCTTC. It codes for CAWSVGQGNSGYTF.